The rows below give T cell receptor beta chains drawn from one sample of a study of PD-1 blockade in classical Hodgkin lymphoma. Measured with immunoSEQ multiplex PCR; TCRdb has only the in-frame clones, and not every one. The sample yields over 25,000 clones, around four fifths seen once. The material was peripheral blood mononuclear cells (PBMCs), obtained before the second cycle of nivolumab. The receptors come from a human donor with classical Hodgkin lymphoma. Each CDR3 is given with its conserved first and last residue. Each record gives: V gene, J gene, clone size, D gene, CDR3 protein, CDR3 DNA. The D gene is left open where the match is weak. Expanded clones get a size class; other rows say once, few or many, or leave the size out.

V: TRBV6-6
J: TRBJ2-5
size: .
D: .
CDR3: CASMGGAPSGETQYF
DNA: TGTGCCAGCATGGGGGGCGCGCCGAGCGGGGAGACCCAGTACTTC

V: TRBV7-7
J: TRBJ2-2
size: .
D: .
CDR3: CASSPILGNTGELFF
DNA: TGTGCTAGCAGCCCGATTTTAGGGAACACCGGGGAGCTGTTTTTT

V: TRBV4-2
J: TRBJ2-1
size: .
D: TRBD2
CDR3: CASSLSSGRLGEQFF
DNA: TGTGCCAGCAGCCTAAGTAGCGGGAGGTTGGGTGAGCAGTTCTTC

V: TRBV19
J: TRBJ2-1
size: .
D: TRBD2
CDR3: CASRGSGGLLSYNEQFF
DNA: TGTGCCAGTAGAGGCAGCGGGGGCCTTCTCTCCTACAATGAGCAGTTCTTC

V: TRBV11-1
J: TRBJ2-3
size: .
D: TRBD2
CDR3: CASSLGSSGITDTQYF
DNA: TGTGCCAGCAGCTTAGGTTCTAGCGGGATAACAGATACGCAGTATTTT

V: TRBV27
J: TRBJ1-1
size: .
D: TRBD1
CDR3: CASSAGGAGTEAFF
DNA: TGTGCCAGCAGCGCAGGGGGAGCGGGCACTGAAGCTTTCTTT

V: TRBV19
J: TRBJ1-1
size: .
D: .
CDR3: CAIGEPFGTEAFF
DNA: TGTGCCATCGGCGAACCTTTCGGGACTGAAGCTTTCTTT

V: TRBV7-8
J: TRBJ1-3
size: .
D: TRBD1
CDR3: CASRDRGRNTIYF
DNA: TGTGCCAGCAGGGACAGGGGGCGAAACACCATATATTTT

V: TRBV5-4
J: TRBJ1-2
size: .
D: TRBD1
CDR3: CASSPDRAYGYTF
DNA: TGTGCCAGCAGCCCCGACAGGGCATATGGCTACACCTTC

V: TRBV4-2
J: TRBJ2-1
size: .
D: TRBD2
CDR3: CASSQAGLGISNEQFF
DNA: TGTGCCAGCAGCCAAGCCGGACTAGGAATAAGCAATGAGCAGTTCTTC

V: TRBV5-1
J: TRBJ2-1
size: .
D: TRBD1
CDR3: CASSSPDRGPYNEQFF
DNA: TGCGCCAGCAGCTCCCCGGACAGGGGGCCTTACAATGAGCAGTTCTTC

V: TRBV30
J: TRBJ2-7
size: once
D: .
CDR3: CAWSIPPSYEQYF
DNA: TGTGCCTGGAGTATCCCGCCCAGCTACGAGCAGTACTTC

V: TRBV21-1
J: TRBJ2-7
size: .
D: .
CDR3: CASSKAKGAEPYEQYF
DNA: TGTGCCAGCAGCAAAGCAAAGGGCGCCGAACCCTACGAGCAGTACTTC

V: TRBV7-9
J: TRBJ2-7
size: .
D: TRBD2
CDR3: CASSLRDGRALYEQYF
DNA: TGTGCCAGCAGCTTACGCGACGGGAGGGCCCTCTACGAGCAGTACTTC

V: TRBV5-1
J: TRBJ1-1
size: .
D: .
CDR3: CASSLAPQNTEAFF
DNA: TGCGCCAGCAGCTTGGCACCGCAGAACACTGAAGCTTTCTTT

V: TRBV5-1
J: TRBJ2-5
size: .
D: .
CDR3: CASSFPDRDYRRAQETQYF
DNA: TGCGCCAGCAGTTTCCCCGACAGGGACTATCGGAGGGCCCAAGAGACCCAGTACTTC

V: TRBV5-1
J: TRBJ2-2
size: .
D: .
CDR3: CASSLGQVNTGELFF
DNA: TGCGCCAGCAGCTTGGGACAGGTGAACACCGGGGAGCTGTTTTTT

V: TRBV4-2
J: TRBJ1-2
size: .
D: .
CDR3: CASSQEMADYGYTF
DNA: TGTGCCAGCAGCCAAGAAATGGCCGATTATGGCTACACCTTC

V: TRBV6-6
J: TRBJ2-7
size: once
D: .
CDR3: CASSSSTGPYEQYF
DNA: TGTGCCAGCAGTTCCTCCACAGGGCCCTACGAGCAGTACTTC

V: TRBV28
J: TRBJ1-4
size: .
D: TRBD1
CDR3: CASSLDRGREKLFF
DNA: TGTGCCAGCAGTCTCGACAGGGGACGGGAAAAACTGTTTTTT

V: TRBV9
J: TRBJ2-7
size: few
D: .
CDR3: CASSLRAATGEQYF
DNA: TGTGCCAGCAGCCTCCGGGCGGCCACTGGTGAGCAGTACTTC

V: TRBV13
J: TRBJ2-7
size: .
D: .
CDR3: CASSLASYEQYF
DNA: TGTGCCAGCAGCTTAGCTTCCTACGAGCAGTACTTC

V: TRBV25-1
J: TRBJ1-5
size: medium-sized
D: TRBD1
CDR3: CASSTGQAYGNQPQHF
DNA: TGTGCCAGCAGTACCGGACAGGCTTATGGCAATCAGCCCCAGCATTTT

V: TRBV2
J: TRBJ1-5
size: .
D: .
CDR3: CASSEGPLNQPQHF
DNA: TGTGCCAGCAGTGAGGGGCCTCTCAATCAGCCCCAGCATTTT

V: TRBV7-2
J: TRBJ2-5
size: .
D: .
CDR3: CASSPMMGPGTQYF
DNA: TGTGCCAGCAGCCCTATGATGGGGCCGGGGACCCAGTACTTC

V: TRBV4-3
J: TRBJ2-7
size: .
D: TRBD1
CDR3: CASSERDRGYEQYF
DNA: TGCGCCAGCAGCGAAAGGGACAGGGGCTACGAGCAGTACTTC

V: TRBV2
J: TRBJ1-1
size: once
D: TRBD1
CDR3: CASRADRDTEAFF
DNA: TGTGCCAGCAGGGCGGACAGGGACACTGAAGCTTTCTTT

V: TRBV18
J: TRBJ2-7
size: .
D: .
CDR3: CASSLSGTSYEQYF
DNA: TGTGCCAGCTCACTTTCCGGGACATCCTACGAGCAGTACTTC

V: TRBV5-4
J: TRBJ1-1
size: .
D: .
CDR3: CASRVGNHVTEAFF
DNA: TGTGCCAGCAGGGTAGGAAACCATGTTACTGAAGCTTTCTTT

V: TRBV11-3
J: TRBJ2-1
size: .
D: TRBD2
CDR3: CASSHPGLAYGEQFF
DNA: TGTGCCAGCAGCCACCCCGGACTAGCGTACGGTGAGCAGTTCTTC

V: TRBV14
J: TRBJ2-7
size: few
D: TRBD2
CDR3: CASSQQGLAYEQYF
DNA: TGTGCCAGCAGCCAACAGGGACTAGCCTACGAGCAGTACTTC

V: TRBV7-3
J: TRBJ2-5
size: .
D: TRBD1
CDR3: CASSSAGTVQETQYF
DNA: TGTGCCAGCAGCTCAGCCGGGACAGTACAAGAGACCCAGTACTTC

V: TRBV6-6
J: TRBJ1-2
size: .
D: .
CDR3: CASSYLGGPLGYTF
DNA: TGTGCCAGCAGTTACTTGGGTGGGCCCCTTGGCTACACCTTC

V: TRBV27
J: TRBJ1-1
size: .
D: TRBD1
CDR3: CASSLFPQGAEAFF
DNA: TGTGCCAGCAGTTTATTTCCACAGGGGGCTGAAGCTTTCTTT

V: TRBV19
J: TRBJ2-7
size: .
D: TRBD1
CDR3: CASSRDRGQYEQYF
DNA: TGTGCCAGTAGCCGGGACAGGGGGCAGTACGAGCAGTACTTC

V: TRBV6-1
J: TRBJ2-1
size: .
D: .
CDR3: CASSPSAEQFF
DNA: TGTGCCAGCAGCCCGAGCGCAGAGCAGTTCTTC

V: TRBV5-6
J: TRBJ2-2
size: .
D: .
CDR3: CASSFSGELFF
DNA: TGTGCCAGCAGCTTCTCGGGGGAGCTGTTTTTT

V: TRBV10-3
J: TRBJ2-1
size: .
D: TRBD2
CDR3: CAISDRTSGKNEQFF
DNA: TGTGCCATCAGTGATCGGACTAGCGGGAAAAATGAGCAGTTCTTC

V: TRBV7-3
J: TRBJ2-2
size: .
D: .
CDR3: CASSLYPPGRTGELFF
DNA: TGTGCCAGCAGCTTATACCCCCCGGGGAGGACCGGGGAGCTGTTTTTT

V: TRBV6-1
J: TRBJ1-5
size: .
D: .
CDR3: CASSAYTGGQPQHF
DNA: TGTGCCAGCAGTGCGTACACAGGCGGTCAGCCCCAGCATTTT

V: TRBV7-8
J: TRBJ2-7
size: medium-sized
D: .
CDR3: CASSPRERLDYEQYF
DNA: TGTGCCAGCAGCCCGCGGGAACGCCTCGACTACGAGCAGTACTTC

V: TRBV4-2
J: TRBJ2-3
size: .
D: .
CDR3: CASSQAGPQVGLGYF
DNA: TGTGCCAGCAGCCAAGCTGGGCCCCAGGTGGGGTTGGGGTATTTT

V: TRBV4-1
J: TRBJ1-3
size: .
D: .
CDR3: CASSLDNTLSGNTIYF
DNA: TGCGCCAGCAGCCTTGATAATACTCTCTCTGGAAACACCATATATTTT

V: TRBV4-3
J: TRBJ2-7
size: .
D: .
CDR3: CASSPGVRGNYEQYF
DNA: TGCGCCAGCAGCCCAGGGGTGAGGGGCAACTACGAGCAGTACTTC

V: TRBV9
J: TRBJ2-5
size: few
D: TRBD2
CDR3: CASSVAGGPLETQYF
DNA: TGTGCCAGCAGCGTAGCGGGGGGGCCGTTGGAGACCCAGTACTTC

V: TRBV11-2
J: TRBJ2-1
size: .
D: .
CDR3: CASSFLRLAGNEQFF
DNA: TGTGCCAGCAGCTTCCTTAGATTGGCAGGTAATGAGCAGTTCTTC

V: TRBV7-6
J: TRBJ2-1
size: medium-sized
D: TRBD1
CDR3: CASSVASLFWGQGDNEQFF
DNA: TGTGCCAGCAGCGTAGCGAGTCTCTTTTGGGGACAGGGGGACAATGAGCAGTTCTTC

V: TRBV7-9
J: TRBJ1-1
size: .
D: .
CDR3: CASSLVGGRNTEAFF
DNA: TGTGCCAGCAGCTTAGTGGGGGGTAGGAACACTGAAGCTTTCTTT

V: TRBV27
J: TRBJ2-3
size: .
D: TRBD2
CDR3: CASSFRTSGAGTQYF
DNA: TGTGCCAGCAGTTTTAGGACTAGCGGGGCGGGTACGCAGTATTTT